A single sample gave rise to the 27 T cell receptor beta chains below, sequenced in a study of identical twins. From the 5' RACE reads, TCRdb called clonotypes with MiXCR, one entry per CDR3 protein. The data hold around 250,000 distinct CDR3 sequences, with about 6.7% observed a single time. In addition, the sample was reused for a study of T cells expressing NK-cell markers.

The specimen sequenced was CD8+ T cells sorted from blood. Receptors were obtained from a woman under 30 in good health.

This clonotype was seen at least ten times. The rearrangement joins TRBV3-1 to TRBJ1-2; D is possibly TRBD1 (6 bases). The CDR3 is 17 residues long. Trimming took 0 bases from V and 6 from J, leaving 20 bases between them. Germline-derived CDR1 and CDR2 are LGHDT and YNNKEL (reference sequence). The CDR3 region has the DNA TGTGCCAGCAGCCAAGAAAGCGTGCGGGGGGCGAGCGATGGCTACACCTTC. Translated, it gives CASSQESVRGASDGYTF.

This clonotype was seen ten or more times. J is TRBJ2-1 and V is TRBV27; D possibly corresponds to TRBD2 (6 bases). Per the germline V gene, CDR1 is MNHEY and CDR2 is SMNVEV (reference sequence). The CDR3 sequence is 14 residues long. V lost 5 bases, J lost 8 bases, and 16 bases lay in between. CDR3 sequence reads: CASSAGNAWDEQFF. CDR3 in DNA: TGTGCCAGCAGTGCGGGGAACGCCTGGGATGAGCAGTTCTTC.

The chain recombines TRBV11-2 with TRBJ1-2; perhaps TRBD1 as D (5 bases). Trimming shortened V by 1 base and J by 3 bases, and 12 bases separated the two germline ends. The CDR3 loop spans 15 amino acids. Germline V lookup: CDR1 SGHAT, CDR2 FQNNGV. The CDR3 nucleotides read TGTGCCAGCAGCTTAGGCCCGGGAGGGGACTATGGCTACACCTTC. Its protein product is CASSLGPGGDYGYTF.

This clonotype was observed a handful of times. DNA of the CDR3: TGCAGTGCCAGGGGGGGACTCTTCACCGGGGAGCTGTTTTTT. Translating it yields CSARGGLFTGELFF. The chain carries TRBV20-1 and TRBJ2-2; TRBD1 or TRBD2 may be the D gene (7 bases each). Between the trimmed V and J ends, which lost 6 bases and 4 bases, there was a span of 15 bases. Germline assignment: CDR1 DFQATT and CDR2 SNEGSKA (reference sequence). The CDR3 covers 14 residues.

The table lists this clonotype with many counts. J is TRBJ1-1 and V is TRBV5-1, with 7 bases that match TRBD1. The J segment lost 5 bases and the V segment lost 2 bases, leaving 12 bases of the junction unmatched. Germline V gene data show CDR1 as SGHRS and CDR2 as YFSETQ. The CDR3 covers 16 residues. DNA of the CDR3: TGCGCCAGCAGCTTAGGGACAGCCTCAATTCATACTGAAGCTTTCTTT. Translating it yields CASSLGTASIHTEAFF.

The genes are TRBV15 and TRBJ2-1, with D possibly TRBD2 on 5 matching bases. Germline-derived CDR1 and CDR2 are LNHNV and YYDKDF (reference sequence). Trimming pared 4 bases from V and 8 bases from J, leaving 24 bases between. The CDR3 runs 17 residues. The CDR3 sequence is CATSTSQWVGGVDEQFF. CDR3 bases: TGTGCCACCAGCACATCCCAGTGGGTCGGAGGTGTGGATGAGCAGTTCTTC.

This clonotype occurred many times. This chain links TRBV12-3 or TRBV12-4 with TRBJ2-1; D is undetermined. The CDR3 spans 12 residues. V lost 5 bases and J lost 4, with 6 bases in between. The DNA of the CDR3 is TGTGCCAGCAGTCCCGTTTACAATGAGCAGTTCTTC. Protein sequence: CASSPVYNEQFF.

The chain couples TRBV13 to TRBJ2-1; TRBD2 matches at 8 bases. Germline values: CDR1 PRHDT, CDR2 FYEKMQ (reference sequence). J lost 5 bases, V lost 0 bases, and 12 bases had no gene match. CDR3 size: 18 residues. CDR3 DNA: TGTGCCAGCAGCTTAGGGCTAGCGGGCCAGTCGGGACACAATGAGCAGTTCTTC. It is translated as CASSLGLAGQSGHNEQFF.

The V gene is TRBV27, the J gene TRBJ2-2; D gene unclear. The CDR3 has 13 amino acids. Looked up from germline, CDR1 is MNHEY and CDR2 is SMNVEV (reference sequence). Trimming pared 6 bases from V and 7 bases from J, leaving 12 bases between. CDR3: CASSLSRDGELFF. The CDR3 DNA reads TGTGCCAGCAGCCTTAGTAGAGACGGGGAGCTGTTTTTT.

Turning to this clonotype: Its ends do not fully match the called genes, so a read error is possible. DNA for the CDR3: TGTGCCAGCAGTTTAGTCCTGTACGATCAGTACTTC. Its protein product is CASSLVLYDQYF. The chain is built from TRBV12-3 or TRBV12-4 and TRBJ2-7; no clear D gene. The CDR3 covers 12 residues.

A note on this clonotype: This may be a read error, as it is one base from a much larger clone. No conserved phenylalanine or tryptophan ends this CDR3, so it is likely a read error. The chain joins TRBV6-4 to TRBJ2-3, with 8 bases that match TRBD2. This CDR3 has 14 residues. CDR1 is MRHNA and CDR2 is SNTAGT in the germline V gene. V was pared by 4 bases and J by 0 bases, with 0 bases of the junction left unmatched. The CDR3 DNA sequence: TGTGCCAGCAGTGCTAGCGGGAGCACAGATACGCAGTATTCT. Its translation: CASSASGSTDTQYS.

The V and J genes are TRBV15 and TRBJ2-2, with D unresolved. The CDR3 is 12 residues long. The V gene's germline CDR1 is LNHNV and CDR2 YYDKDF (reference sequence). Trimming shortened V by 3 bases and J by 6 bases, and 5 bases separated the two germline ends. For the CDR3, the DNA is TGTGCCACCAGCAGTTTCGCCGGGGAGCTGTTTTTT. It encodes CATSSFAGELFF.

The CDR3 sequence is CASSLGDFSEQFF. The CDR3 bases are TGTGCCAGCAGCTTAGGAGATTTTAGTGAGCAGTTCTTC. The chain is built from TRBV5-5 and TRBJ2-1; D ambiguous. CDR3 length: 13 amino acids. Trimming removed 2 bases from V and 9 bases from J, with 12 bases in between. In germline, CDR1 is SGHKS, CDR2 YYEKEE (reference sequence).

This clonotype has only a few counts. The V call is TRBV6-1, the J call TRBJ2-3; D may correspond to TRBD1 or TRBD2 (5 bases each). Germline CDR1 is MNHNS and CDR2 is SASEGT. The ends were cut back, 6 bases at V and 6 bases at J, with 13 bases in the middle. The CDR3 loop spans 13 amino acids. The CDR3, as DNA: TGTGCCAGCAGAGCCGGGACGACGGATACGCAGTATTTT. Residues: CASRAGTTDTQYF.

This clonotype was observed a handful of times. The V and J genes are TRBV3-1 and TRBJ2-3, with D possibly being TRBD1 (5 bases). The CDR3 totals 15 residues. Deletions cut 1 base from V and 2 bases from J, with 10 bases between. The germline V gene has CDR1 LGHDT and CDR2 YNNKEL (reference sequence). As DNA, the CDR3 is TGTGCCAGCAGCCAAGGCAGGGAATTCACAGATACGCAGTATTTT. It yields the protein CASSQGREFTDTQYF.

This clonotype was counted only a few times. This rearrangement joins TRBV30 to TRBJ2-1, with TRBD2 identical over 10 bases. Trimming removed 0 bases from V and 8 bases from J; junction bases left unmatched: 10. Germline loops: CDR1 GTSNPN, CDR2 SVGIG (reference sequence). The CDR3 is 16 residues long. The CDR3 loop reads CAWSVLRLAGVDEQFF. CDR3 DNA: TGTGCCTGGAGTGTACTGCGGCTAGCGGGAGTGGATGAGCAGTTCTTC.

This rearrangement joins TRBV15 to TRBJ2-3, with D unresolved. Trimming took 0 bases from V and 7 from J, leaving 11 bases between them. The CDR3 totals 14 residues. Looked up from germline, CDR1 is LNHNV and CDR2 is YYDKDF (reference sequence). The DNA for the CDR3 is TGTGCCACCAGCAGAGAGGGCACCCACCATACGCAGTATTTT. Translating gives CATSREGTHHTQYF.

This CDR3 is CASRISGENEQFF. The CDR3 DNA is TGTGCCAGCAGGATTTCAGGGGAAAATGAGCAGTTCTTC. V usage is TRBV3-1 and J usage is TRBJ2-1; D may be TRBD1 (6 bases). The V and J ends lost 6 bases and 7 bases respectively, with 13 bases between them. There are 13 residues in the CDR3. CDR1 and CDR2 from the germline V gene are LGHDT and YNNKEL (reference sequence).

This clonotype has just a few counts. In DNA, the CDR3 is TGTGCCAGCAGCCCCTCCAGCGGGCTAAACAATGAGCAGTTCTTC. Its translation: CASSPSSGLNNEQFF. The rearrangement uses TRBV12-3 or TRBV12-4 and TRBJ2-1; the D gene is possibly TRBD2 (6 bases). The CDR3 contains 15 residues. Trimming pared 6 bases from V and 5 bases from J, leaving 17 bases between.

The chain is built from TRBV27 and TRBJ2-1; TRBD1 aligns across 7 bases. The CDR3 extends over 15 amino acids. Unmatched junction bases numbered 8, after V lost 5 bases and J lost 4 bases. In germline, CDR1 is MNHEY, CDR2 SMNVEV (reference sequence). CDR3 loop: CASSTQDRPYNEQFF. CDR3 coding DNA: TGTGCCAGCAGTACCCAGGACAGGCCGTACAATGAGCAGTTCTTC.

CDR3 bases: TGTGCCAGCAGCTTAGCTGCGACTAGCGGGCCGAGCTCCTACAATGAGCAGTTCTTC. The encoded protein is CASSLAATSGPSSYNEQFF. The V gene is TRBV7-2, the J gene TRBJ2-1, with 10 positions matching TRBD2. The CDR3 sequence is 19 residues long. The germline V gene has CDR1 SGHTA and CDR2 FQGNSA. Losses at the gene ends were 0 bases for V and 0 bases for J; bases not matched to a gene: 8.

This clonotype appeared a few times. The chain employs TRBV27 and TRBJ2-7; D unclear. Looked up from germline, CDR1 is MNHEY and CDR2 is SMNVEV (reference sequence). The CDR3 loop spans 14 amino acids. Trimming removed 4 bases at V and 2 bases at J, with 12 bases between. CDR3 DNA sequence: TGTGCCAGCAGTTCGGTCCAAGCCACCTACGAGCAGTACTTC. Translation gives CASSSVQATYEQYF.

This clonotype was found a few times. The chain combines TRBV13 with TRBJ1-2; 7 bases are a match to TRBD1. The CDR3 contains 14 residues. Germline V lookup: CDR1 PRHDT, CDR2 FYEKMQ (reference sequence). J lost 4 bases, V lost 5 bases, and 7 bases had no gene match. The CDR3 bases are TGTGCCAGCAGCCCCGGACAGGCCTTCTATGGCTACACCTTC. This codes for CASSPGQAFYGYTF.

V is TRBV27 and J is TRBJ2-3; TRBD2 aligns across 11 bases. CDR3 size: 18 residues. Losses at the gene ends were 5 bases for V and 2 bases for J; bases not matched to a gene: 12. The germline V gene encodes CDR1 MNHEY and CDR2 SMNVEV (reference sequence). CDR3 protein: CASSGTPLAGGTTDTQYF. The CDR3 DNA sequence: TGTGCCAGCAGTGGGACCCCGCTAGCGGGGGGCACCACAGATACGCAGTATTTT.

This clonotype has at least ten counts. The chain is built from TRBV12-3 or TRBV12-4 and TRBJ1-5; D remains ambiguous. V lost 7 bases and J 1 base, leaving 11 bases between the germline ends. The CDR3 runs 14 residues. In DNA form, the CDR3 reads TGTGCCAGCAAAGTCTCGTGGAGCAATCAGCCCCAGCATTTT. Protein product: CASKVSWSNQPQHF.

Many counts were recorded for this clonotype. This chain uses TRBV6-5 with TRBJ1-2, with D perhaps TRBD1 (5 bases). Trimming shortened V by 4 bases and J by 4 bases, and 25 bases separated the two germline ends. The germline CDR1 and CDR2 sequences are MNHEY and SVGAGI. The CDR3 sequence is 18 residues long. The CDR3 DNA reads TGTGCCAGCAGTTCCGCTTTAACCTCCCCCGACAGAGGCTATGGCTACACCTTC. Translating it yields CASSSALTSPDRGYGYTF.

In this sample, this clonotype turned up a few times. The chain employs TRBV6-1 and TRBJ2-3; 8 bases fit TRBD2. The germline CDR1 and CDR2 sequences are MNHNS and SASEGT. V gave up 7 bases and J gave up 2 bases; unmatched junction bases: 5. The CDR3 spans 14 residues. CDR3 loop: CASMDSGVTDTQYF. In nucleotides, the CDR3 is TGTGCCAGCATGGATAGCGGGGTCACAGATACGCAGTATTTT.